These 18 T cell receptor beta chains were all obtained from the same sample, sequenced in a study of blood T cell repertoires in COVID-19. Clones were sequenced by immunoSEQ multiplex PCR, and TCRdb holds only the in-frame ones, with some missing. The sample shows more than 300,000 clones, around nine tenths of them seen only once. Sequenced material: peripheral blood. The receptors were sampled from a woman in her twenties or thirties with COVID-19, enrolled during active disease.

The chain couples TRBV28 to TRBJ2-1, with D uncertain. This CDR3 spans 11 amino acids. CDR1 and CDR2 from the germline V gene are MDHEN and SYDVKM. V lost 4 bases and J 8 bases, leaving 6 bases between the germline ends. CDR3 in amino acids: CASSSTDEQFF. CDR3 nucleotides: TGTGCCAGCAGTTCTACGGATGAGCAGTTCTTC.

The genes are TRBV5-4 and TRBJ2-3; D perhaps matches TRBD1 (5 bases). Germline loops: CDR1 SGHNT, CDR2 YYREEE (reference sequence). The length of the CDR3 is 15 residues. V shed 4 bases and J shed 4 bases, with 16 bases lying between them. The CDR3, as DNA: TGTGCCAGCAGCCATGGGGCAGGGCCGGCAGATACGCAGTATTTT. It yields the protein CASSHGAGPADTQYF.

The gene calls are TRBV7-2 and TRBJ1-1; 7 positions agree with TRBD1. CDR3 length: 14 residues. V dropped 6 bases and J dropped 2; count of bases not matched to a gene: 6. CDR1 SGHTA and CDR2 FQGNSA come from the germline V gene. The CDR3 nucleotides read TGTGCCAGCAGGGCCGGGACAGCCAACACTGAAGCTTTCTTT. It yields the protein CASRAGTANTEAFF.

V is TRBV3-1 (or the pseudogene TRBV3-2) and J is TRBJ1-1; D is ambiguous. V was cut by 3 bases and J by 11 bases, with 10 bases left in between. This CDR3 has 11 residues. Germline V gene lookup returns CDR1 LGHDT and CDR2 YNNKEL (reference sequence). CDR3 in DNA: TGTGCCAGCAGCCACGGGGTGCGTGCTTTCTTT. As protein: CASSHGVRAFF.

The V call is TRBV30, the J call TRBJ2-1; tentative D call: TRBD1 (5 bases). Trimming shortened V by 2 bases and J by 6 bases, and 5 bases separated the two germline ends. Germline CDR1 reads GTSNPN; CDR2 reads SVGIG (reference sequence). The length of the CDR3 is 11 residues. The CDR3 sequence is CAWSQGNEQFF. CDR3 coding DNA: TGTGCCTGGAGTCAGGGCAATGAGCAGTTCTTC.

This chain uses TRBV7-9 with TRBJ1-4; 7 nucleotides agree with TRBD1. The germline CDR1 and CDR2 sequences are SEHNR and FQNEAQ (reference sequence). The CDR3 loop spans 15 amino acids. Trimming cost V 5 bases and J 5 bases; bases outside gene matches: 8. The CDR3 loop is CASSTRQGVNEKLFF. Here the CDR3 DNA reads TGTGCCAGCAGCACTCGACAGGGCGTGAATGAAAAACTGTTTTTT.

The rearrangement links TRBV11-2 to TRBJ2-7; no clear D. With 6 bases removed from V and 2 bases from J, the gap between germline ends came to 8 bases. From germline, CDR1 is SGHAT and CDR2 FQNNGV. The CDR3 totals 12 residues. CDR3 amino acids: CASRSGAYEQYF. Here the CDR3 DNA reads TGTGCCAGCAGATCTGGAGCCTACGAGCAGTACTTC.

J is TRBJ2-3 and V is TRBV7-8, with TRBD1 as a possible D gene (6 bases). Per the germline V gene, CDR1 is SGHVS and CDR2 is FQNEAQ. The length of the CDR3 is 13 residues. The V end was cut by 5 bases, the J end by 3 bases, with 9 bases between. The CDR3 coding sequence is TGTGCCAGCAGCGCTCAGGGGACAGATACGCAGTATTTT. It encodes CASSAQGTDTQYF. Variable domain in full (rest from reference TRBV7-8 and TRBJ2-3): GAGVSQSPRYKVAKRGQDVALRCDPISGHVSLFWYQQALGQGPEFLTYFQNEAQLDKSGLPSDRFFAERPEGSVSTLKIQRTQQEDSAVYLCASSAQGTDTQYFGPGTRLTVL.

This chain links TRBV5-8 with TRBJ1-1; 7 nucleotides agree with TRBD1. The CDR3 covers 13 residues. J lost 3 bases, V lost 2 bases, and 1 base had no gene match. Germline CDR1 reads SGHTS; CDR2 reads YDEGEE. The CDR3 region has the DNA TGTGCCAGCAGCTTCGACAGGGACACTGAAGCTTTCTTT. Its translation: CASSFDRDTEAFF.

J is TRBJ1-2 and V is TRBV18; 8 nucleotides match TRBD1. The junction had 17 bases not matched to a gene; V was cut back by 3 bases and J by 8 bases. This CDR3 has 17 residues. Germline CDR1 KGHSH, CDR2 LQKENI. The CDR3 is CASSPRGQVPGGNGYTF. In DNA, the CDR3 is TGTGCCAGCTCACCTAGGGGACAGGTCCCCGGAGGGAACGGCTACACCTTC.

The CDR3 is CASIQGLKYEQFF. The CDR3 nucleotides read TGTGCCAGCATCCAGGGCCTCAAATATGAGCAGTTCTTC. This chain connects TRBV12-3 or TRBV12-4 to TRBJ2-1, with D perhaps TRBD1 (5 bases). Trimming took 7 bases from V and 8 from J, leaving 15 bases between them. The CDR3 loop spans 13 amino acids.

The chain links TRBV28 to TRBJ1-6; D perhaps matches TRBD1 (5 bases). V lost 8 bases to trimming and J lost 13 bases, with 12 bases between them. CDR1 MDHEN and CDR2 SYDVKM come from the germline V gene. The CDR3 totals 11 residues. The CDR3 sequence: CASDDSGPLHF. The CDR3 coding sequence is TGTGCCAGCGATGATTCAGGGCCCCTCCACTTT. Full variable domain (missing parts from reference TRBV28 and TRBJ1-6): DVKVTQSSRYLVKRTGEKVFLECVQDMDHENMFWYRQDPGLGLRLIYFSYDVKMKEKGDIPEGYSVSREKKERFSLILESASTNQTSMYLCASDDSGPLHFGNGTRLTVT.

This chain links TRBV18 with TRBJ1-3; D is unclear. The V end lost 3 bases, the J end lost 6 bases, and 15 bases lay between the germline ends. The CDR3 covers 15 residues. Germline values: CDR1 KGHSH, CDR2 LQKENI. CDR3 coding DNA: TGTGCCAGCTCACCGGACTCACTCGGGGAAAACACCATATATTTT. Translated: CASSPDSLGENTIYF.

CDR3 sequence: CASSPDRLAGGSYEQYF. CDR3 DNA: TGTGCCAGCAGCCCCGACCGACTAGCGGGGGGATCCTACGAGCAGTACTTC. This chain links TRBV7-2 with TRBJ2-7; 13 bases line up with TRBD2. The CDR3 runs to 17 residues. Germline CDR1 and CDR2: SGHTA and FQGNSA. V lost 5 bases and J lost 1; bases outside the gene matches: 8.

CDR3 protein: CASSPPDRVFFGYTF. CDR3 sequence (DNA): TGTGCCAGCTCACCACCCGACAGGGTTTTTTTTGGCTACACCTTC. The J gene is TRBJ1-2, the V gene TRBV18; 7 bases are a match to TRBD1. The CDR3 runs to 15 residues. With V trimmed by 0 bases and J by 7 bases, 8 bases remained unmatched. CDR1 is KGHSH and CDR2 is LQKENI in the germline V gene.

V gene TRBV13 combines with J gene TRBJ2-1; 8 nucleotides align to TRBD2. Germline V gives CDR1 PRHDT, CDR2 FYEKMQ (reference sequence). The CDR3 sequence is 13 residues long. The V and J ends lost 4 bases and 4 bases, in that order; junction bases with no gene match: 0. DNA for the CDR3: TGTGCCAGCAGCTCGGGGGGGTACAATGAGCAGTTCTTC. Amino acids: CASSSGGYNEQFF.

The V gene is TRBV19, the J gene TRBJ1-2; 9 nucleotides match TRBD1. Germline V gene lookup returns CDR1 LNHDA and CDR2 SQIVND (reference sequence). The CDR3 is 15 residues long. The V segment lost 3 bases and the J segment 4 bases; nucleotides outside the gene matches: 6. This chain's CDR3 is CASSIDHRGLYGYTF. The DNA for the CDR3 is TGTGCCAGTAGTATCGACCACAGGGGGCTCTATGGCTACACCTTC.

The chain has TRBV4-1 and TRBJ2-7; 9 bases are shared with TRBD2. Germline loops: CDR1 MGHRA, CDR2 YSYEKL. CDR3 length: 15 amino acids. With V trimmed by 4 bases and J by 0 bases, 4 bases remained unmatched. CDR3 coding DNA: TGCGCCAGCAGCCTTCTAGCGGGAAGCTCCTACGAGCAGTACTTC. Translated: CASSLLAGSSYEQYF.